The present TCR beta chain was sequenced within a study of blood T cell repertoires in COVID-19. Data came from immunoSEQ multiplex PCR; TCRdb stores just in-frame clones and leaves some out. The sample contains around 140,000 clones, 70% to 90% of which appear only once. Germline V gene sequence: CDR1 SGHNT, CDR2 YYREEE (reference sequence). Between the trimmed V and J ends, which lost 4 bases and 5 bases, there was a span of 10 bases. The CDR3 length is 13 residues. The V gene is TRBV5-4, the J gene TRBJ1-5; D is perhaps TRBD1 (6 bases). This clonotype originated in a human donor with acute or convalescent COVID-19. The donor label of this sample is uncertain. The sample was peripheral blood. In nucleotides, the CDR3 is TGTGCCAGCAGCGCGGACAGATATCAGCCCCAGCATTTT. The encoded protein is CASSADRYQPQHF.